The rows below give T cell receptor beta chains drawn from one sample of a study of blood T cell repertoires in COVID-19. The table came from immunoSEQ multiplex PCR; TCRdb's copy has only in-frame clones and leaves some out. This repertoire shows around 190,000 clones, around 80% found once; its top ten account for 5% to 8.5%. The sequenced material came from peripheral blood. The receptors originated from a man between 65 and 85 years old with active or convalescent COVID-19. The CDR3 runs from the conserved cysteine through the conserved F or W. D genes are given only for firm matches. Size values are once, few and many counts, or a class for expanded clones, and some rows have none.

>-|TRBV5-1|TRBJ2-1|-
CASSREALADNGEQFF
TGCGCCAGCAGCCGTGAGGCGCTAGCCGACAACGGTGAGCAGTTCTTC
>-|TRBV5-1|TRBJ2-2|-
CASSPGEGVAANTGELFF
TGCGCCAGCAGCCCGGGTGAAGGGGTAGCGGCGAACACCGGGGAGCTGTTTTTT
>-|TRBV6-1|TRBJ1-6|-
CASSEAGLAGDSPLHF
TGTGCCAGCAGTGAAGCGGGGTTAGCGGGGGATTCACCCCTCCACTTT
>-|TRBV30|TRBJ1-5|-
CAWTPQYSNQPQHF
TGTGCCTGGACGCCACAGTATAGCAATCAGCCCCAGCATTTT
>-|TRBV9|TRBJ2-2|-
CASSVVSNTGELFF
TGTGCCAGCAGCGTAGTCTCGAACACCGGGGAGCTGTTTTTT
>TRBD1|TRBV5-1|TRBJ1-2|-
CASSPFSGQPTHYGYTF
TGCGCCAGCAGCCCTTTCTCGGGACAGCCCACCCACTATGGCTACACCTTC
>-|TRBV3-1/TRBV3-2|TRBJ2-2|-
CASSQVGGTVTGELFF
TGTGCCAGCAGCCAAGTGGGCGGGACCGTCACCGGGGAGCTGTTTTTT
>-|TRBV7-9|TRBJ2-7|-
CASSPQAATSYEQYF
TGTGCCAGCAGCCCACAGGCTGCTACTTCCTACGAGCAGTACTTC
>-|TRBV7-2|TRBJ1-2|few
CATAGQTNYGYTF
TGTGCCACCGCGGGGCAGACTAACTATGGCTACACCTTC
>-|TRBV9|TRBJ1-2|-
CASSVVIRYEGRGYTF
TGTGCCAGCAGCGTAGTGATCCGGTATGAGGGCCGTGGCTACACCTTC
>-|TRBV7-9|TRBJ1-1|many
CASSLGTANTEAFF
TGTGCCAGCAGCTTAGGTACAGCTAACACTGAAGCTTTCTTT
>-|TRBV6-5|TRBJ1-3|-
CASSPDIYSGNTIYF
TGTGCCAGCAGTCCGGACATCTACTCTGGAAACACCATATATTTT
>-|TRBV18|TRBJ1-1|many
CASSPGGNTEAFF
TGTGCCAGCTCACCTGGCGGGAACACTGAAGCTTTCTTT
>-|TRBV30|TRBJ1-5|-
CAWSKTGRDQPQHF
TGTGCCTGGAGTAAAACAGGGAGGGATCAGCCCCAGCATTTT
>-|TRBV21-1|TRBJ2-7|-
CASSKIAEQYF
TGTGCCAGCAGCAAAATAGCGGAGCAGTACTTC
>-|TRBV7-9|TRBJ1-2|-
CASSFSGTNYGYTF
TGTGCCAGCAGCTTCTCAGGGACTAACTATGGCTACACCTTC
>TRBD2|TRBV30|TRBJ2-7|-
CAWNVAGVAGSYEQYF
TGTGCCTGGAACGTAGCGGGAGTAGCAGGGTCCTACGAGCAGTACTTC
>TRBD1|TRBV4-3|TRBJ2-1|-
CASSQEWVTGYNEQFF
TGCGCCAGCAGCCAAGAATGGGTGACAGGGTACAATGAGCAGTTCTTC
>TRBD2|TRBV5-1|TRBJ2-1|few
CASSRTSGGPLEQFF
TGCGCCAGCAGTAGGACTAGCGGCGGCCCTCTTGAGCAGTTCTTC
>TRBD1|TRBV29-1|TRBJ1-2|-
CSVEGTSGTANYGYTF
TGCAGCGTTGAAGGAACCTCCGGGACAGCTAACTATGGCTACACCTTC
>TRBD2|TRBV11-2|TRBJ2-7|-
CASSLAGDHEQYF
TGTGCCAGCAGCTTGGCGGGGGACCACGAGCAGTACTTC
>-|TRBV18|TRBJ1-2|-
CASSPSPGRDGYTF
TGTGCCAGCTCACCGTCCCCAGGGCGTGATGGCTACACCTTC
>TRBD1|TRBV9|TRBJ2-7|-
CASSVGAGQGYEQYF
TGTGCCAGCAGCGTAGGGGCCGGACAGGGCTACGAGCAGTACTTC
>TRBD1|TRBV7-9|TRBJ1-1|-
CASSSVGTATEAFF
TGTGCCAGCAGCTCGGTAGGGACAGCCACTGAAGCTTTCTTT
>-|TRBV9|TRBJ1-3|-
CASSSTGSSGNTIYF
TGTGCCAGCAGCTCTACAGGTAGCTCTGGAAACACCATATATTTT
>-|TRBV5-1|TRBJ2-7|-
CASSLGRASYEQYF
TGCGCCAGCAGCTTAGGCAGGGCGTCGTACGAGCAGTACTTC
>TRBD1|TRBV7-9|TRBJ2-3|once
CASSPTGGATDTQYF
TGTGCCAGCAGCCCTACAGGGGGTGCCACAGATACGCAGTATTTT
>TRBD1|TRBV19|TRBJ2-5|once
CASSTPLDRGETQYF
TGTGCCAGTAGTACACCCCTAGACAGGGGGGAGACCCAGTACTTC
>-|TRBV2|TRBJ1-2|-
CASSYRDDYGYTF
TGTGCCAGCAGTTACAGGGATGACTATGGCTACACCTTC
>TRBD1|TRBV29-1|TRBJ2-1|-
CSVLDRASQFF
TGCAGCGTCCTAGACAGGGCAAGTCAGTTCTTC
>-|TRBV6-1|TRBJ1-1|-
CASSEIVNTEAFF
TGTGCCAGCAGTGAGATAGTGAACACTGAAGCTTTCTTT
>TRBD2|TRBV5-5|TRBJ2-7|-
CASRPTSGGAGEQYF
TGTGCCAGCCGACCGACTAGCGGGGGGGCAGGCGAGCAGTACTTC
>TRBD1|TRBV7-2|TRBJ1-5|-
CASSQGQGNNQPQHF
TGTGCCAGCAGCCAAGGACAGGGCAACAATCAGCCCCAGCATTTT
>-|TRBV12-3/TRBV12-4|TRBJ2-1|-
CASSLGLDNEQFF
TGTGCCAGCAGTTTAGGACTGGACAATGAGCAGTTCTTC
>TRBD1|TRBV5-5|TRBJ1-4|-
CASSLAGQGRGEKLFF
TGTGCCAGCAGCTTGGCGGGACAGGGAAGAGGTGAAAAACTGTTTTTT
>TRBD1|TRBV6-5|TRBJ1-2|-
CASSYSGTGYDYGYTF
TGTGCCAGCAGTTACTCCGGGACAGGGTATGACTATGGCTACACCTTC
>-|TRBV6-5|TRBJ1-2|-
CASREEGYTF
TGTGCCAGCAGAGAGGAAGGCTACACCTTC
>-|TRBV7-8|TRBJ2-1|-
CASSLELGAYEQFF
TGTGCCAGCAGCTTAGAGTTGGGGGCCTATGAGCAGTTCTTC
>-|TRBV5-5|TRBJ2-7|-
CASSLDRATEQYF
TGTGCCAGCAGCTTGGACAGGGCTACCGAGCAGTACTTC
>-|TRBV5-1|TRBJ2-6|-
CASSFGGAGANVLTF
TGCGCCAGCAGCTTTGGGGGCGCTGGGGCCAACGTCCTGACTTTC
>-|TRBV2|TRBJ1-1|-
CASSESQGTTEAFF
TGTGCCAGCAGTGAGTCGCAGGGGACCACTGAAGCTTTCTTT
>-|TRBV7-9|TRBJ2-1|few
CASSPLVAIAREQFF
TGTGCCAGCAGCCCCCTTGTGGCCATAGCGCGTGAGCAGTTCTTC
>-|TRBV4-3|TRBJ1-6|-
CASSQLTEFNSPLHF
TGCGCCAGCAGCCAACTGACAGAATTTAATTCACCCCTCCACTTT
>-|TRBV28|TRBJ2-7|-
CASSTYRRDSRYEQYF
TGTGCCAGCAGTACCTACCGCCGGGACTCTCGTTACGAGCAGTACTTC
>-|TRBV16|TRBJ1-2|-
CASSPNDGAYGYTF
TGTGCCAGCAGCCCAAATGATGGAGCCTATGGCTACACCTTC
>-|TRBV19|TRBJ1-2|-
CASTLGGEANYGYTF
TGTGCCAGTACTCTAGGGGGGGAAGCTAACTATGGCTACACCTTC
>TRBD2|TRBV11-2|TRBJ2-1|-
CASSLHGTSGYNEQFF
TGTGCCAGCAGCTTACACGGGACTAGCGGCTACAATGAGCAGTTCTTC
>TRBD1|TRBV19|TRBJ1-4|-
CASSVGGHATNEKLFF
TGTGCCAGTTCGGTAGGGGGCCACGCAACTAATGAAAAACTGTTTTTT
>TRBD1|TRBV11-3|TRBJ2-2|-
CASSLHGQGNTGELFF
TGTGCCAGCAGCTTGCACGGACAGGGAAACACCGGGGAGCTGTTTTTT
>-|TRBV6-2/TRBV6-3|TRBJ1-5|-
CASSYSNREQPQHF
TGTGCCAGCAGTTACAGTAACAGGGAACAGCCCCAGCATTTT
>-|TRBV19|TRBJ1-5|few
CASSIKLTAIPNQPQHF
TGTGCCAGTAGTATAAAGCTAACAGCTATTCCAAATCAGCCCCAGCATTTT
>TRBD1|TRBV6-6|TRBJ2-7|-
CASSYSGTEDEQYF
TGTGCCAGCAGTTACTCGGGGACAGAAGACGAGCAGTACTTC
>-|TRBV19|TRBJ2-5|-
CASSIQGSIGETQYF
TGTGCCAGTAGTATCCAGGGGTCGATCGGAGAGACCCAGTACTTC